The sequence of this TCR beta chain was determined in a study of T cell repertoires in cytomegalovirus infection. At the level of the study: The authors used CMV epitopes that were HLA-C-restricted (recently identified) and HLA-B-restricted (well studied). It can be stated that public TCR beta signatures indicated CMV infection as well as a matching HLA type. Study-wide findings and caveats: Ex vivo responses were dominated by HLA-C-restricted CMV-specific TCR beta clonotypes. Based on cumulative public TCR beta family frequency, carriers of CMV plus the relevant HLA were identified.

TCRdb re-derived calls from the reads in MiXCR, one entry per CDR3 protein. Of about a million distinct CDR3 sequences listed, under 40% were seen once; the top ten hold 13%. With regard to this clonotype: Its antigen is not known.

This receptor was obtained from a human donor in good health (CMV status not recorded). Some clones in this sample may be carry-over from other donors' samples. Sequences were derived from cultured CD8+ T cells from PBMCs, sampled from culture after CMV antigen stimulation.

The CDR3 coding sequence is TGTGCCAGCAGCTTCCCGGACGGCTATGGCTACACCTTC. It specifies CASSFPDGYGYTF. The chain couples TRBV11-3 to TRBJ1-2; D is unclear. Germline assignment: CDR1 SGHNT and CDR2 YENEEA. Trimming shortened V by 3 bases and J by 4 bases, and 9 bases separated the two germline ends. The CDR3 length is 13 residues.